One sample yielded the 13 T cell receptor beta chains listed below, sequenced in a study of blood T cell repertoires in COVID-19. The method was immunoSEQ multiplex PCR; TCRdb's version includes in-frame clones alone and lacks a portion of them. Here the sample spans 390,000 or so clones, 89% being singletons. Sequencing was carried out using peripheral blood. The receptors originated from a young woman with COVID-19, enrolled during active disease.

The chain joins TRBV9 to TRBJ2-7; 7 bases are a match to TRBD2. Germline V gene data show CDR1 as SGDLS and CDR2 as YYNGEE. The CDR3 contains 13 residues. Trimming took 3 bases from V and 6 from J; bases not matched to a gene: 6. Here the CDR3 DNA reads TGTGCCAGCAGCGAGACCGTAGCGGGCGAGCAGTACGTC. This codes for CASSETVAGEQYV.

The CDR3 DNA is TGTGCCAGCAGCCGGACTAGGTGGCAGTTCTTC. Translated: CASSRTRWQFF. The J gene is TRBJ2-1, the V gene TRBV12-3 or TRBV12-4; 7 bases map to TRBD2. Unmatched junction bases numbered 5, after V lost 6 bases and J lost 12 bases. The CDR3 spans 11 residues.

This chain links TRBV19 with TRBJ2-1; 11 bases are shared with TRBD1. The germline CDR1 and CDR2 sequences are LNHDA and SQIVND (reference sequence). The CDR3 consists of 16 residues. V shed 5 bases, J shed 5 bases, and the junction held 8 bases outside the gene matches. The CDR3 region is CASSGWTGGADNEQFF. CDR3 bases: TGTGCCAGTAGTGGGTGGACAGGGGGCGCTGACAATGAGCAGTTCTTC.

The V gene is TRBV19, the J gene TRBJ2-2; the match to TRBD2 covers 13 bases. Germline V CDR1 and CDR2: LNHDA, SQIVND (reference sequence). This CDR3 contains 19 residues. The V gene end was trimmed by 4 bases and the J gene end by 5 bases; junction bases not matched to a gene: 13. The CDR3 DNA reads as TGTGCCAGTAGTAGTTCCCTCCGGACTAGCGGGGGCGGGACCGGGGAGCTGTTTTTT. Translated, it gives CASSSSLRTSGGGTGELFF.

The chain couples TRBV27 to TRBJ2-1; tentative D call: TRBD2 (6 bases). The V end lost 3 bases, the J end lost 4 bases, and 13 bases lay between the germline ends. The CDR3 is 15 residues long. Germline CDR1 is MNHEY and CDR2 is SMNVEV (reference sequence). The CDR3 coding sequence is TGTGCCAGCAGTTTGTCCGGGACTTTGTACAATGAGCAGTTCTTC. Amino acids: CASSLSGTLYNEQFF.

CDR3 in DNA: TGTGCCAGCAGCCGAATGACAGGGGCTCAAGAGACCCAGTACTTC. As protein: CASSRMTGAQETQYF. The chain links TRBV11-2 to TRBJ2-5, with 8 bases identical to TRBD1. Looked up from germline, CDR1 is SGHAT and CDR2 is FQNNGV. Germline trimming cut 5 bases from V and 2 bases from J; bases unmatched to any gene: 7. The CDR3 loop spans 15 amino acids.

The V and J genes are TRBV7-2 and TRBJ2-3, with 8 bases fitting TRBD1. The V gene's germline CDR1 is SGHTA and CDR2 FQGNSA. The length of the CDR3 is 15 residues. V lost 6 bases, J lost 2 bases, and 7 bases stayed unmatched. The CDR3 is CASSSDRAHTDTQYF. DNA of the CDR3: TGTGCCAGCAGTTCGGACAGGGCTCACACAGATACGCAGTATTTT.

This clone was observed a single time. The chain employs TRBV7-9 and TRBJ2-7, with a possible D match to TRBD1 (6 bases). CDR3 length: 15 residues. V was trimmed by 7 bases and J by 5 bases, leaving 21 bases between them. Germline lookup yields CDR1 SEHNR and CDR2 FQNEAQ (reference sequence). For the CDR3, the DNA is TGTGCCAGCACTCCCGCCTTAGGAGCAGGGGACGAGCAGTACTTC. Translated: CASTPALGAGDEQYF. Filled out from reference TRBV7-9 and TRBJ2-7, the complete variable domain reads DTGVSQNPRHKITKRGQNVTFRCDPISEHNRLYWYRQTLGQGPEFLTYFQNEAQLEKSRLLSDRFSAERPKGSFSTLEIQRTEQGDSAMYLCASTPALGAGDEQYFGPGTRLTVT.

The rearrangement joins TRBV28 to TRBJ2-2, with 10 bases fitting TRBD1. This CDR3 contains 17 residues. With V trimmed by 7 bases and J by 4 bases, 12 bases remained unmatched. Germline CDR1 reads MDHEN; CDR2 reads SYDVKM. The CDR3 spells CASTTPVRDRGTGELFF. DNA for the CDR3: TGTGCCAGCACAACTCCGGTTCGGGACAGGGGCACCGGGGAGCTGTTTTTT.

This clone occurred once. V gene TRBV12-5 combines with J gene TRBJ2-7; 8 nucleotides match TRBD1. Germline CDR1 reads LGHNT; CDR2 reads FRNRAP. The CDR3 has 13 residues. With V trimmed by 2 bases and J by 6 bases, 3 bases remained unmatched. CDR3 sequence (DNA): TGTGCTAGTGGTTTGTCAGGACAGGGCGAGCAGTACGTC. Protein: CASGLSGQGEQYV.

This chain connects TRBV24-1 to TRBJ1-6; perhaps TRBD1 as D (6 bases). V shed 7 bases and J shed 7 bases, with 13 bases lying between them. There are 14 residues in the CDR3. CDR1 and CDR2 from the germline V gene are KGHDR and SFDVKD. In nucleotides, the CDR3 is TGTGCCACCAGCCAGGGGATAGAAAATTCACCCCTCCACTTT. This codes for CATSQGIENSPLHF.

The V gene is TRBV20-1, the J gene TRBJ2-3; no firm D call. The V end lost 3 bases, the J end lost 2 bases, and 9 bases lay between the germline ends. The CDR3 loop spans 13 amino acids. The germline V gene has CDR1 DFQATT and CDR2 SNEGSKA (reference sequence). The CDR3 nucleotides read TGCAGTGCTAGTCCCCAACTCACAGATACGCAGTATTTT. Translating gives CSASPQLTDTQYF.

The CDR3 DNA sequence: TGTGCCAGCAGTGAATATATTCGGGCAGGGGAGGGAAAACTGTTTTTT. Encoded protein: CASSEYIRAGEGKLFF. The chain couples TRBV25-1 to TRBJ1-4; D is possibly TRBD1 (6 bases). In germline, CDR1 is MGHDK, CDR2 SYGVNS. Trimming removed 0 bases at V and 10 bases at J, with 18 bases between. This CDR3 comprises 16 residues.